Listed here are 28 T cell receptor beta chains from one sample, sequenced in a study of T cell responses to AZD1222 COVID-19 vaccine. Sequencing was performed with immunoSEQ multiplex PCR; in TCRdb, only in-frame clones are kept and a portion is missing. The sample gives 120,000 or so clones, roughly 90% of which show up once; approximately 1.5% is in the top ten. The sample consisted of peripheral blood, taken on day 0 of AZD1222 vaccination. The receptor source for this set is an adult in good health.

The chain joins TRBV18 to TRBJ2-7, with a tentative D call TRBD2 (5 bases). Germline CDR1 reads KGHSH; CDR2 reads LQKENI. This CDR3 is built from 14 residues. Trimming cost V 5 bases and J 2 bases, with 13 bases left between them. The CDR3 is CASSSELGTYEQYF. The CDR3 nucleotides read TGTGCCAGCTCATCGGAGCTCGGGACCTACGAGCAGTACTTC. Full variable domain (missing parts from reference TRBV18 and TRBJ2-7): NAGVMQNPRHLVRRRGQEARLRCSPMKGHSHVYWYRQLPEEGLKFMVYLQKENIIDESGMPKERFSAEFPKEGPSILRIQQVVRGDSAAYFCASSSELGTYEQYFGPGTRLTVT.

Concerning this clone: This sample also contains other DNA sequences that code for the same CDR3. The chain carries TRBV24-1 and TRBJ1-1, with a weak D call TRBD1 (6 bases). This CDR3 contains 15 residues. Germline V CDR1 and CDR2: KGHDR, SFDVKD. Deletions cut 4 bases from V and 0 bases from J, with 11 bases between. DNA of the CDR3: TGTGCCACCAGTGACTCACAGGGTTTGAACACTGAAGCTTTCTTT. This gives the protein CATSDSQGLNTEAFF.

The rearrangement uses TRBV11-2 and TRBJ2-7; D not resolved. The CDR3 sequence is 13 residues long. V gave up 1 base and J gave up 3 bases, with 7 bases separating them. The V gene's germline CDR1 is SGHAT and CDR2 FQNNGV. CDR3 amino acids: CASSLVDIYEQYF. The DNA of the CDR3 is TGTGCCAGCAGCTTAGTAGACATCTACGAGCAGTACTTC.

This chain connects TRBV4-3 to TRBJ2-1, with 11 bases identical to TRBD2. The CDR3 has 16 amino acids. Germline CDR1 is LGHNA and CDR2 is YSLEER. Germline trimming cut 3 bases from V and 4 bases from J; bases unmatched to any gene: 5. CDR3 amino acids: CASSHGTSGGYNEQFF. In DNA form, the CDR3 reads TGCGCCAGCAGCCATGGAACTAGCGGGGGTTACAATGAGCAGTTCTTC.

This rearrangement joins TRBV11-2 to TRBJ2-1; 9 bases align to TRBD1. The CDR3 sequence is 16 residues long. Looked up from germline, CDR1 is SGHAT and CDR2 is FQNNGV. After removal of 4 bases from V and 8 bases from J, the junction contained 12 bases not matched to a gene. CDR3 nucleotide sequence: TGTGCCAGCAGCTGGGGCCTTCGGACAGGGGCCCATGAGCAGTTCTTC. This translates into CASSWGLRTGAHEQFF.

The V gene is TRBV6-5, the J gene TRBJ2-7, with 8 bases identical to TRBD1. J gave up 1 base and V 6 bases, and 8 bases lay outside the gene matches. CDR1 and CDR2 from the germline V gene are MNHEY and SVGAGI. This CDR3 spans 15 amino acids. The DNA of the CDR3 is TGTGCCAGCAGACATGGGACAGGTCTATCCTACGAGCAGTACTTC. Its translation: CASRHGTGLSYEQYF.

This rearrangement joins TRBV19 to TRBJ2-3; tentatively, D is TRBD1 (5 bases). Looked up from germline, CDR1 is LNHDA and CDR2 is SQIVND (reference sequence). The length of the CDR3 is 14 residues. V was cut by 6 bases and J by 2 bases, with 12 bases left in between. DNA for the CDR3: TGTGCCAGTAGCCGACAGTTCCCCACAGATACGCAGTATTTT. Its translation is CASSRQFPTDTQYF. Filled out from reference TRBV19 and TRBJ2-3, the complete variable domain reads DGGITQSPKYLFRKEGQNVTLSCEQNLNHDAMYWYRQDPGQGLRLIYYSQIVNDFQKGDIAEGYSVSREKKESFPLTVTSAQKNPTAFYLCASSRQFPTDTQYFGPGTRLTVL.

Only one count was recorded for this clone. V is TRBV7-2 and J is TRBJ2-7; 7 nucleotides agree with TRBD1. V trimming: 4 bases; J trimming: 5 bases; junction bases outside the gene matches: 8. The CDR3 is made up of 14 amino acids. CDR1 and CDR2 from the germline V gene are SGHTA and FQGNSA. The CDR3 loop is CASSSTDRAHEQYF. Written as DNA, the CDR3 is TGTGCCAGCAGCTCGACCGACAGGGCCCACGAGCAGTACTTC.

This chain connects TRBV6-2 or TRBV6-3 to TRBJ1-1, with a possible D match to TRBD1 (6 bases). V lost 4 bases to trimming and J lost 2 bases, with 11 bases between them. Germline V lookup: CDR1 MNHEY, CDR2 SVGEGT. The CDR3 has 14 amino acids. The CDR3 bases are TGTGCCAGCAGTTGGGGAGGGGGAAACACTGAAGCTTTCTTT. Amino acid sequence: CASSWGGGNTEAFF.

This chain connects TRBV21-1 to TRBJ1-6; the D segment call TRBD1 is taken from the table without a DNA check. TRBV21-1 constitutes a pseudogene. This CDR3 has 16 amino acids. CDR3 in amino acids: CASSKVSDREDSPLHF. The DNA of the CDR3 is TGTGCCAGCAGCAAAGTTTCCGACAGGGAGGATTCACCCCTCCACTTT.

The chain combines TRBV5-1 with TRBJ2-1; 9 bases align to TRBD2. CDR1 and CDR2 (germline): SGHRS, YFSETQ. V shed 0 bases, J shed 7 bases, and the junction held 8 bases outside the gene matches. This CDR3 region has 16 residues. The CDR3 DNA reads TGCGCCAGCAGCTTGGCGGCGGGAGGGCCAGAGAATGAGCAGTTCTTC. Protein sequence: CASSLAAGGPENEQFF.

This clone was seen only a few times. The chain uses TRBV6-1 and TRBJ1-5; D is undetermined. Between the trimmed V and J ends, which lost 3 bases and 5 bases, there was a span of 14 bases. This CDR3 has 15 residues. The germline CDR1 and CDR2 sequences are MNHNS and SASEGT. CDR3 nucleotides: TGTGCCAGCAGTGAGACCAAACACACTTATCAGCCCCAGCATTTT. This gives the protein CASSETKHTYQPQHF.

This clone has just a few counts. V gene TRBV27 combines with J gene TRBJ2-7, with D perhaps assigned TRBD1 or TRBD2 (5 bases each). This CDR3 has 14 amino acids. V was trimmed by 2 bases and J by 2 bases, leaving 10 bases between them. CDR1 is MNHEY, CDR2 SMNVEV, per germline (reference sequence). The CDR3 region is CASSLGTGAYEQYF. The DNA of the CDR3 is TGTGCCAGCAGTTTAGGGACGGGCGCCTACGAGCAGTACTTC.

This clone has a single count. Written as DNA, the CDR3 is TGTGCCAGTAGTCCTCTAGCGGGATACGAGCAGTACTTC. This translates into CASSPLAGYEQYF. This chain connects TRBV19 to TRBJ2-7, with 9 bases aligning to TRBD2. V was clipped by 5 bases and J by 4 bases; unmatched bases: 3. CDR3 length: 13 residues. Germline lookup yields CDR1 LNHDA and CDR2 SQIVND (reference sequence).

The V call is TRBV27, the J call TRBJ2-1; 10 bases are shared with TRBD2. The CDR3 loop spans 17 amino acids. The V and J ends lost 2 bases and 7 bases, in that order; junction bases with no gene match: 11. Germline V gene lookup returns CDR1 MNHEY and CDR2 SMNVEV (reference sequence). The CDR3 DNA reads TGTGCCAGCAGTTTAGTTCCGACTAGCGGGTTAGGGAATGAGCAGTTCTTC. It translates to CASSLVPTSGLGNEQFF.

The chain has TRBV9 and TRBJ2-7; D is perhaps TRBD1 or TRBD2 (5 bases each). Between the trimmed V and J ends, which lost 4 bases and 2 bases, there was a span of 16 bases. The CDR3 is made up of 15 amino acids. Germline V lookup: CDR1 SGDLS, CDR2 YYNGEE. CDR3 coding DNA: TGTGCCAGCAGCCCGTTGGGGGACCCTACCTACGAGCAGTACTTC. Translated: CASSPLGDPTYEQYF.

The chain couples TRBV7-9 to TRBJ1-3; no reliable D call. V lost 5 bases and J lost 0, with 14 bases in between. Per the germline V gene, CDR1 is SEHNR and CDR2 is FQNEAQ (reference sequence). The CDR3 contains 16 residues. The CDR3, as DNA: TGTGCCAGCAGCACCGTTTCAGGTGACTCTGGAAACACCATATATTTT. It yields the protein CASSTVSGDSGNTIYF. Together with reference TRBV7-9 and TRBJ1-3, the CDR3 gives the full variable domain: DTGVSQNPRHKITKRGQNVTFRCDPISEHNRLYWYRQTLGQGPEFLTYFQNEAQLEKSRLLSDRFSAERPKGSFSTLEIQRTEQGDSAMYLCASSTVSGDSGNTIYFGEGSWLTVV.

The chain links TRBV18 to TRBJ2-7; 13 positions match TRBD2. Germline assignment: CDR1 KGHSH and CDR2 LQKENI. Trimming cost V 3 bases and J 4 bases; bases outside gene matches: 6. The CDR3 contains 16 residues. The CDR3 spells CASSPSGLAGLYEQYF. The CDR3 DNA is TGTGCCAGCTCACCTTCGGGACTAGCGGGATTATACGAGCAGTACTTC.

The CDR3 here is CASSQVFRQGLFPYEQYF. The CDR3 DNA reads TGTGCCAGCAGCCAAGTATTTCGACAGGGGCTGTTCCCCTACGAGCAGTACTTC. This chain connects TRBV14 to TRBJ2-7, with 8 positions matching TRBD1. In germline, CDR1 is SGHDN, CDR2 FVKESK. V trimming: 1 base; J trimming: 2 bases; junction bases outside the gene matches: 13. This CDR3 comprises 18 residues.

This clone was recorded once. The chain uses TRBV4-1 and TRBJ2-5; D is uncertain. The CDR3 loop spans 12 amino acids. Germline CDR1 and CDR2: MGHRA and YSYEKL. V lost 1 base, J lost 8 bases, and 8 bases lay in between. The CDR3: CASSQVLGTQYF. CDR3 DNA sequence: TGCGCCAGCAGCCAAGTCCTTGGAACCCAGTACTTC.

This sequence joins TRBV7-3 and TRBJ2-7; D tentatively fits TRBD1 or TRBD2 (5 bases each). V was pared by 5 bases and J by 4 bases, with 18 bases between. The CDR3 is made up of 15 amino acids. The germline V gene encodes CDR1 SGHTA and CDR2 FQGTGA. CDR3 DNA sequence: TGTGCCAGCAGCCCAGGGATCTCTTCGGGGTACGAGCAGTACTTC. It encodes CASSPGISSGYEQYF.

The CDR3 reads CSASHRREDEQFF. The CDR3 DNA is TGCAGTGCCAGTCACAGACGCGAGGATGAGCAGTTCTTC. This chain connects TRBV20-1 to TRBJ2-1, with unresolved D. Germline-derived CDR1 and CDR2 are DFQATT and SNEGSKA (reference sequence). The CDR3 spans 13 residues. The V and J ends lost 6 bases and 8 bases respectively, with 17 bases between them.

V and J are TRBV7-8 and TRBJ2-1; D is uncertain. Looked up from germline, CDR1 is SGHVS and CDR2 is FQNEAQ. The CDR3 length is 15 residues. V lost 1 base to trimming and J lost 2 bases, with 9 bases between them. CDR3 sequence reads: CASSLGGGPYNEQFF. The DNA for the CDR3 is TGTGCCAGCAGCTTAGGTGGCGGACCCTACAATGAGCAGTTCTTC.

This sequence joins TRBV9 and TRBJ1-2; the D gene is possibly TRBD1 (6 bases). Trimming cost V 2 bases and J 4 bases, with 24 bases left between them. This CDR3 contains 18 residues. CDR1 SGDLS and CDR2 YYNGEE come from the germline V gene. CDR3 nucleotide sequence: TGTGCCAGCAGCGTGGGCCCAATGTCGCGGGGGCGGGGCTATGGCTACACCTTC. It is translated as CASSVGPMSRGRGYGYTF.

This chain uses TRBV6-5 with TRBJ2-7; the match to TRBD1 covers 7 bases. The trim removed 6 bases at V and 0 bases at J, leaving 8 bases unmatched. The germline gives CDR1 MNHEY, CDR2 SVGAGI. The CDR3 sequence is 15 residues long. The CDR3 nucleotides read TGTGCCAGCAGGGGCGAGGGGGCGGTCTCCTACGAGCAGTACTTC. It codes for CASRGEGAVSYEQYF.

The chain carries TRBV10-2 and TRBJ2-7; tentative D call: TRBD1 (5 bases). This CDR3 has 14 residues. Germline CDR1 reads WSHSY; CDR2 reads SAAADI. Trimming took off 3 bases at V and 1 base at J, with 10 bases between the two ends. The DNA for the CDR3 is TGCGCCAGCAGTGACGGTTCAGGGTCCTACGAGCAGTACTTC. It codes for CASSDGSGSYEQYF.

The chain couples TRBV6-1 to TRBJ1-1; D call uncertain. Germline V gene sequence: CDR1 MNHNS, CDR2 SASEGT. The length of the CDR3 is 14 residues. The V and J ends lost 0 bases and 1 base respectively, with 6 bases between them. CDR3 amino acids: CASSEAVENTEAFF. In DNA form, the CDR3 reads TGTGCCAGCAGTGAAGCCGTGGAGAACACTGAAGCTTTCTTT.

Here the CDR3 reads CASTARFAEQYF. CDR3 bases: TGTGCCAGCACAGCACGCTTCGCCGAGCAGTACTTC. This chain uses TRBV13 with TRBJ2-7; D is uncertain. The germline V gene has CDR1 PRHDT and CDR2 FYEKMQ (reference sequence). Between the trimmed V and J ends, which lost 7 bases and 6 bases, there was a span of 13 bases. The CDR3 is 12 residues long.